This T cell receptor (beta chain) stems from a study of beta chain features in type 1 diabetes. This clone was observed many times. As every portion of the isolated RNA was reverse transcribed, the sequencing read expressed TCRB transcripts. TCRdb keeps only in-frame clones here, not all; method: immunoSEQ multiplex PCR. The sample contains roughly 230,000 clones, about 10% of which appear only once. This receptor was obtained from a woman between 18 and 30 years old in good health. Source material: naive CD4+ T cells from blood.

CDR3 in DNA: TGTGCCAGCAGCTCGACAGTGCAAGAGACCCAGTACTTC. It translates to CASSSTVQETQYF. The gene calls are TRBV5-4 and TRBJ2-5, with a possible D match to TRBD1 (5 bases). The CDR3 is 13 residues long. V shed 3 bases and J shed 2 bases, with 8 bases lying between them. Germline-derived CDR1 and CDR2 are SGHNT and YYREEE (reference sequence).